Listed below are T cell receptor beta chains from one sample, sequenced in a study of CD8 T cells in ankylosing spondylitis. Each CDR3 protein is one row after TCRdb ran MiXCR on the 5' RACE reads. The profile covers fewer than 400,000 distinct CDR3 sequences, with about 20% appearing a single time and 15% to 20% taken by the ten largest. Sequenced input: blood, either unsorted or a sorted T cell fraction (not recorded which). Receptors originate from a male donor with ankylosing spondylitis. The CDR3 runs from the conserved cysteine through the conserved F or W. D genes are given only for firm matches. The size of a clone is reported for some rows only, either as once, few or many, or as a class for expanded clones.

v_gene: TRBV27
abundance: few
d_gene: -
j_gene: TRBJ2-3
CDR3nt: TGTGCCAGCAGTCCCCGGGCCCCTAGCACAGATACGCAGTATTTT
CDR3aa: CASSPRAPSTDTQYF

v_gene: TRBV9
abundance: -
d_gene: TRBD2
j_gene: TRBJ2-2
CDR3nt: TGTGCCAGCAGCGTAGACGGACTAGCCCCAACCTGGGGCGGGGAGCTGTTTTTT
CDR3aa: CASSVDGLAPTWGGELFF

v_gene: TRBV7-8
abundance: -
d_gene: -
j_gene: TRBJ2-1
CDR3nt: TGTGCCAGCAGCTTTTGGGGAGAGAATGAGCAGTTCTTC
CDR3aa: CASSFWGENEQFF

v_gene: TRBV4-1
abundance: few
d_gene: -
j_gene: TRBJ2-7
CDR3nt: TGCGCCAGCAGACGGACGGCCGCCCGGAACGAGCAGTACTTC
CDR3aa: CASRRTAARNEQYF

v_gene: TRBV7-3
abundance: few
d_gene: -
j_gene: TRBJ2-2
CDR3nt: TGTGCCAGCAGCTTAAATCCAGGGAAAACCACCGGGGAGCTGTTTTTT
CDR3aa: CASSLNPGKTTGELFF

v_gene: TRBV18
abundance: -
d_gene: TRBD2
j_gene: TRBJ2-7
CDR3nt: TGTGCCAGCTCACCAGGGACTAGCGGACAGTACGAGCAGTACTTC
CDR3aa: CASSPGTSGQYEQYF

v_gene: TRBV20-1
abundance: few
d_gene: TRBD2
j_gene: TRBJ2-3
CDR3nt: TGCAGTGCTAGTACTAGCGATGCGTATACGCAGTATTTT
CDR3aa: CSASTSDAYTQYF

v_gene: TRBV25-1
abundance: -
d_gene: -
j_gene: TRBJ1-2
CDR3nt: TGTGCCAGCAGTGAAGTCAACGGGAGGGGCGGCTATGGCTACACCTTC
CDR3aa: CASSEVNGRGGYGYTF

v_gene: TRBV27
abundance: few
d_gene: TRBD2
j_gene: TRBJ2-3
CDR3nt: TGTGCCAGCAGCCCACCAGGCGGGGGGGAGGGCCGTGTCAAGCAGTATTTT
CDR3aa: CASSPPGGGEGRVKQYF

v_gene: TRBV30
abundance: few
d_gene: TRBD2
j_gene: TRBJ2-3
CDR3nt: TGTGCCTTAACTAGCGGCACAGATACGCAGTATTTT
CDR3aa: CALTSGTDTQYF

v_gene: TRBV29-1
abundance: few
d_gene: TRBD2
j_gene: TRBJ2-1
CDR3nt: TGCGGCGTTGAAAGGCCTTTAGCGGGACCCTACAATGAGCAGTTCTTC
CDR3aa: CGVERPLAGPYNEQFF

v_gene: TRBV18
abundance: few
d_gene: -
j_gene: TRBJ2-7
CDR3nt: TGTGCCAGCTCACCACGTACAGGGACTAAGGGAGAGCAGTACTTC
CDR3aa: CASSPRTGTKGEQYF

v_gene: TRBV29-1
abundance: -
d_gene: TRBD1
j_gene: TRBJ2-1
CDR3nt: TGCAGCGGACAGGGAGATTCGAATGAGCAGTTCTTC
CDR3aa: CSGQGDSNEQFF

v_gene: TRBV12-3/TRBV12-4
abundance: few
d_gene: -
j_gene: TRBJ1-3
CDR3nt: TGTGCCAGCACCGTAGGTCGGCAGGCTGGAAACACCATATATTTT
CDR3aa: CASTVGRQAGNTIYF

v_gene: TRBV5-5
abundance: -
d_gene: TRBD1
j_gene: TRBJ2-7
CDR3nt: TGTGCCAGCAGACAGGGACAGGCGAACTACGAGCAGTACTTC
CDR3aa: CASRQGQANYEQYF

v_gene: TRBV12-3/TRBV12-4
abundance: many
d_gene: -
j_gene: TRBJ1-5
CDR3nt: TGTGCCAGCAGTCCAGTATTGGGCAATCAGCCCCAGCATTTT
CDR3aa: CASSPVLGNQPQHF

v_gene: TRBV5-1
abundance: -
d_gene: TRBD2
j_gene: TRBJ2-5
CDR3nt: TGCGCCAGCAGCTTGGGACTAGCGGGGATACTACAAGAGACCCAGTACTTC
CDR3aa: CASSLGLAGILQETQYF

v_gene: TRBV5-5
abundance: -
d_gene: -
j_gene: TRBJ2-7
CDR3nt: TGTGCCAGCAGCTTGGAATGGTCGGTCTACGAGCAGTACTTC
CDR3aa: CASSLEWSVYEQYF

v_gene: TRBV29-1
abundance: many
d_gene: TRBD1
j_gene: TRBJ2-2
CDR3nt: TGCAGCGTTGTTCAACAGGGGGCTGGGGAGCTGTTTTTT
CDR3aa: CSVVQQGAGELFF

v_gene: TRBV18
abundance: -
d_gene: TRBD1
j_gene: TRBJ2-5
CDR3nt: TGTGCCAGCTCACCACGGACAGGGGACCAAGAGACCCAGTACTTC
CDR3aa: CASSPRTGDQETQYF

v_gene: TRBV3-1
abundance: few
d_gene: -
j_gene: TRBJ2-3
CDR3nt: TGTGCCAGCAGCCGTGGTCCAACAGATACGCAGTATTTT
CDR3aa: CASSRGPTDTQYF

v_gene: TRBV28
abundance: few
d_gene: -
j_gene: TRBJ1-5
CDR3nt: TGTGCCAGCAGTATCACACAGGAAAATCAGCCCCAGCATTTT
CDR3aa: CASSITQENQPQHF

v_gene: TRBV12-3/TRBV12-4
abundance: many
d_gene: -
j_gene: TRBJ1-1
CDR3nt: TGTGCCAGCAGCCGGGACGGCGGCACTGAAGCTTTCTTT
CDR3aa: CASSRDGGTEAFF

v_gene: TRBV29-1
abundance: medium-sized
d_gene: -
j_gene: TRBJ2-1
CDR3nt: TGCAGCGTTGAAGGGCACAGGGCCAGCTCCTACAATGAGCAGTTCTTC
CDR3aa: CSVEGHRASSYNEQFF

v_gene: TRBV18
abundance: -
d_gene: -
j_gene: TRBJ2-5
CDR3nt: TGTGCCAGCTCATCGAACGACAGACAAGAGACCCAGTACTTC
CDR3aa: CASSSNDRQETQYF

v_gene: TRBV10-3
abundance: many
d_gene: -
j_gene: TRBJ2-1
CDR3nt: TGTGCCATCAGTCCCTCCCCCGACTACAATGAGCAGTTCTTC
CDR3aa: CAISPSPDYNEQFF

v_gene: TRBV14
abundance: many
d_gene: -
j_gene: TRBJ2-4
CDR3nt: TGTGCCAGCAGCCAAGACGGAAGGCTAGCCAAAAACATTCAGTACTTC
CDR3aa: CASSQDGRLAKNIQYF

v_gene: TRBV11-2
abundance: -
d_gene: -
j_gene: TRBJ2-1
CDR3nt: TGTGCCAGCAGCTTAGATAGTTCCAATGAGCAGTTCTTC
CDR3aa: CASSLDSSNEQFF

v_gene: TRBV29-1
abundance: few
d_gene: TRBD1
j_gene: TRBJ1-1
CDR3nt: TGCAGCGTCCTACAGGGGGCTCGAGCTTTCTTT
CDR3aa: CSVLQGARAFF

v_gene: TRBV5-1
abundance: -
d_gene: -
j_gene: TRBJ2-1
CDR3nt: TGCGCCAGCAGCCCCGTTCAGGGTCTTGGTAATGAGCAGTTCTTC
CDR3aa: CASSPVQGLGNEQFF

v_gene: TRBV6-2/TRBV6-3
abundance: few
d_gene: TRBD2
j_gene: TRBJ2-7
CDR3nt: TGTGCCAGCAGTCATCTAGCGGGAGGTCACGAGCAGTACTTC
CDR3aa: CASSHLAGGHEQYF

v_gene: TRBV11-2
abundance: few
d_gene: TRBD1
j_gene: TRBJ2-7
CDR3nt: TGTGCCAGCAGCCGACGGACAGGGGCAACCTACGAGCAGTACTTC
CDR3aa: CASSRRTGATYEQYF